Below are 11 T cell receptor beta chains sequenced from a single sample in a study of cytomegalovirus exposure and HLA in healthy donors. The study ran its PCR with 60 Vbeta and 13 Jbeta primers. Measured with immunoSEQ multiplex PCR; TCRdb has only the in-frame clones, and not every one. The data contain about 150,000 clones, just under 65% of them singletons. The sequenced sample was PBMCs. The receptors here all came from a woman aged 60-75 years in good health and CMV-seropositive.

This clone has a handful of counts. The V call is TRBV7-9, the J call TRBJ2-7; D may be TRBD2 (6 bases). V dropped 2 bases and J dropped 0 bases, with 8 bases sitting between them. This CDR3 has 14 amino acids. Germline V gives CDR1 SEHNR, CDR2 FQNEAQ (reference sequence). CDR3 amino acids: CASSLIADSYEQYF. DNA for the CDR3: TGTGCCAGCAGCTTAATAGCGGACTCCTACGAGCAGTACTTC.

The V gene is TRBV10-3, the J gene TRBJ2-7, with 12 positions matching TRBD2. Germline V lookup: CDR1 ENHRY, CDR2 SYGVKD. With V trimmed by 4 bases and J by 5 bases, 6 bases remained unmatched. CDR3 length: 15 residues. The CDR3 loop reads CAISAKGLAGDEQYF. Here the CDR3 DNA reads TGTGCCATCAGTGCCAAGGGACTAGCGGGTGACGAGCAGTACTTC.

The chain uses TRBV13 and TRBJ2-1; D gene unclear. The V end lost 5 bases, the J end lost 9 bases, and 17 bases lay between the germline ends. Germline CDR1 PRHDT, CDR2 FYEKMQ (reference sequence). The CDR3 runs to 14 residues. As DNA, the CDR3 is TGTGCCAGCAGCACCCTGCACGAAAGGAGTGAGCAGTTCTTC. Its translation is CASSTLHERSEQFF. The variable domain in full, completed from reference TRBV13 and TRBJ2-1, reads AAGVIQSPRHLIKEKRETATLKCYPIPRHDTVYWYQQGPGQDPQFLISFYEKMQSDKGSIPDRFSAQQFSDYHSELNMSSLELGDSALYFCASSTLHERSEQFFGPGTRLTVL.

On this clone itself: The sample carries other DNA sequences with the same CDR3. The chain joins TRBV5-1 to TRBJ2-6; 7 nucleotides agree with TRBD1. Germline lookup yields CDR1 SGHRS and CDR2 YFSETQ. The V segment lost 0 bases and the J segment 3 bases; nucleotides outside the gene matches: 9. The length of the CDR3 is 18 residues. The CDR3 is CASSLGWLTGLGANVLTF. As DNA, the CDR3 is TGCGCCAGCAGCTTGGGCTGGTTGACAGGGCTTGGGGCCAACGTCCTGACTTTC.

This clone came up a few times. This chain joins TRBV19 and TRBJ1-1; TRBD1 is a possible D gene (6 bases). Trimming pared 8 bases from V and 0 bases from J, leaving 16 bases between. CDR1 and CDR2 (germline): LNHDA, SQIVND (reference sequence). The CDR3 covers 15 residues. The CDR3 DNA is TGTGCCAGTGGCGAGGGGGGGGCGGTGAACACTGAAGCTTTCTTT. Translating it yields CASGEGGAVNTEAFF. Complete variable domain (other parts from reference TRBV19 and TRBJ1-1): DGGITQSPKYLFRKEGQNVTLSCEQNLNHDAMYWYRQDPGQGLRLIYYSQIVNDFQKGDIAEGYSVSREKKESFPLTVTSAQKNPTAFYLCASGEGGAVNTEAFFGQGTRLTVV.

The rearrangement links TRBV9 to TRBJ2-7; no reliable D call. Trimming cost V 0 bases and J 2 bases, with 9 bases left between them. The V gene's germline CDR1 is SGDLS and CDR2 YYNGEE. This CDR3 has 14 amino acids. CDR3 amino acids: CASSVDLFPYEQYF. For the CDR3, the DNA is TGTGCCAGCAGCGTAGATCTATTTCCCTACGAGCAGTACTTC. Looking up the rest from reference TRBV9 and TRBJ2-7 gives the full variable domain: DSGVTQTPKHLITATGQRVTLRCSPRSGDLSVYWYQQSLDQGLQFLIQYYNGEERAKGNILERFSAQQFPDLHSELNLSSLELGDSALYFCASSVDLFPYEQYFGPGTRLTVT.

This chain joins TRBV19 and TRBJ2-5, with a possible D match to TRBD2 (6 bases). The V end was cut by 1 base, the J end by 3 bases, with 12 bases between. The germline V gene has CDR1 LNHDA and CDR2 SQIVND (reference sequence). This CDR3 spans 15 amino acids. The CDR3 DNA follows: TGTGCCAGTAGTATAGGCGGGACGGGAGAAGAGACCCAGTACTTC. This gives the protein CASSIGGTGEETQYF. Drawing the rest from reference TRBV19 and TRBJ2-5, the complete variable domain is DGGITQSPKYLFRKEGQNVTLSCEQNLNHDAMYWYRQDPGQGLRLIYYSQIVNDFQKGDIAEGYSVSREKKESFPLTVTSAQKNPTAFYLCASSIGGTGEETQYFGPGTRLLVL.

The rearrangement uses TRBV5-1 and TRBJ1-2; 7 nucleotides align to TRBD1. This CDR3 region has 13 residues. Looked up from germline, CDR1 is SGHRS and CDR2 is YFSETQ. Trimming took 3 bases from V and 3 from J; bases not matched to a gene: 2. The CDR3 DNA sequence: TGCGCCAGCAGCTCTACAGGGGACTATGGCTACACCTTC. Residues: CASSSTGDYGYTF.

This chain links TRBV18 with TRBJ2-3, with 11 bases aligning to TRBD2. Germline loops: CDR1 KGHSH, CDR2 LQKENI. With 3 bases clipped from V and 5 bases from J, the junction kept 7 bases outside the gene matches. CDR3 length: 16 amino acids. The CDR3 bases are TGTGCCAGCTCACCCATCCGGGGACTAGCGGTAGATACGCAGTATTTT. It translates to CASSPIRGLAVDTQYF.

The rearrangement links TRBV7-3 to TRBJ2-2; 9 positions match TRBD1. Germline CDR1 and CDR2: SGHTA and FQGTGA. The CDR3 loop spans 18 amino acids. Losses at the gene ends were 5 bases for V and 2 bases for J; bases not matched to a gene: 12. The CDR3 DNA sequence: TGTGCCAGCAGCCCATCGACCGGGACAGGGACCAACACCGGGGAGCTGTTTTTT. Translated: CASSPSTGTGTNTGELFF.

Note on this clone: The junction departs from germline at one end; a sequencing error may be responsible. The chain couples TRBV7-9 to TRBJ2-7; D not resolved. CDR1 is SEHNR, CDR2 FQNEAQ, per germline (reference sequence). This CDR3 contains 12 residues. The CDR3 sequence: CSSSLAGYEQYF. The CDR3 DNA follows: TGTTCCAGCAGCTTAGCCGGGTACGAGCAGTACTTC.